These T cell receptor beta chains were read from a single sample in a study of T cell clones after liver transplantation. The repertoire was sequenced with immunoSEQ multiplex PCR; TCRdb's copy has only in-frame clones and lacks some. This table holds around 13,000 clones, approximately 73% found once. This material consisted of CD8+ T cells from blood, taken at the 22-month timepoint. These receptors were taken from a human patient who received a liver transplant. Some T cells may be supplied by the graft donor. The CDR3 runs from the conserved cysteine through the conserved F or W.

V gene: TRBV7-3
CDR3 protein: CASSLRERQISYNEQFF

V gene: TRBV6-1
CDR3 protein: CASSATDGAYEQYF

V gene: TRBV10-3
CDR3 protein: CAISEAQTGGTGELFF

V gene: TRBV6-5
CDR3 protein: CASSLGGHPTEAFF

V gene: TRBV11-2
CDR3 protein: CASSWAVGNTIYF

V gene: TRBV10-2
CDR3 protein: CASSLTVDEQYF

V gene: TRBV29-1
CDR3 protein: CSVEDGDYEQYF

V gene: TRBV19
CDR3 protein: CASSIGGTGVYNEQFF

V gene: TRBV6-6
CDR3 protein: CASSYSVHEQYF

V gene: TRBV28
CDR3 protein: CASSLGYGNDQPQHF

V gene: TRBV4-1
CDR3 protein: CASSPGTDFGSAYEQYF

V gene: TRBV4-1
CDR3 protein: CASSSTGPNEQFF

V gene: TRBV7-9
CDR3 protein: CASSNGTAPTGELFF

V gene: TRBV28
CDR3 protein: CASSLSPGVGDTQYF

V gene: TRBV25-1
CDR3 protein: CASSEDWGPYGYTF

V gene: TRBV4-3
CDR3 protein: CASSRGNLGYTF

V gene: TRBV28
CDR3 protein: CASSFAGTEAFF

V gene: TRBV9
CDR3 protein: CASSVTGTDTQYF

V gene: TRBV11-2
CDR3 protein: CASSSPDRATRNTEAFF

V gene: TRBV5-7
CDR3 protein: CASSIGGGLYEQYF

V gene: TRBV7-3
CDR3 protein: CAGSDPPGNEQFF

V gene: TRBV5-1
CDR3 protein: CASSLWGSGSSYNEQFF

V gene: TRBV6-5
CDR3 protein: CASRLYSGVFEKLFF

V gene: TRBV6-5
CDR3 protein: CASSYSRRGDNEQFF

V gene: TRBV15
CDR3 protein: CATSRSREITGELFF

V gene: TRBV29-1
CDR3 protein: CSVELVRTGLGNEQFF

V gene: TRBV7-8
CDR3 protein: CASSPRGVTDTQYF

V gene: TRBV5-7
CDR3 protein: CASSEADEQFF

V gene: TRBV6-1
CDR3 protein: CASSEALNQPQHF

V gene: TRBV6-5
CDR3 protein: CASSYSGTVYGYTF

V gene: TRBV5-6
CDR3 protein: CASSLLYEQFF

V gene: TRBV29-1
CDR3 protein: CSVWGGGELFF

V gene: TRBV27
CDR3 protein: CASSSGLSPLHF

V gene: TRBV29-1
CDR3 protein: CSVGQGSGQPQHF

V gene: TRBV6-5
CDR3 protein: CASSPGEKTEAFF

V gene: TRBV29-1
CDR3 protein: CSVEDRGDINEKLFF